These 16 T cell receptor beta chains originate from one sample sequenced in a study of blood T cell repertoires in COVID-19. Here immunoSEQ multiplex PCR was the method, and the copy in TCRdb shows in-frame clones only, minus some. The sample lists 90,000 to 110,000 clones, around 78% occurring once. Material: peripheral blood. The origin of the receptors is a woman aged 60-75 years with acute or convalescent COVID-19.

In nucleotides, the CDR3 is TGTGCCAGCAGTCCCCCATACTATGGCTACACCTTC. Amino acids: CASSPPYYGYTF. The chain recombines TRBV28 with TRBJ1-2; D is uncertain. This CDR3 region has 12 residues. Trimming removed 5 bases at V and 3 bases at J, with 7 bases between. Germline CDR1 and CDR2: MDHEN and SYDVKM.

The genes are TRBV29-1 and TRBJ2-5; 9 bases are shared with TRBD2. CDR3 length: 14 residues. Germline CDR1 and CDR2: SQVTM and ANQGSEA. V was clipped by 6 bases and J by 3 bases; unmatched bases: 8. The CDR3 sequence: CSVFGSGREETQYF. The CDR3 DNA is TGCAGCGTCTTCGGTAGCGGGAGAGAAGAGACCCAGTACTTC.

J is TRBJ2-5 and V is TRBV11-1; 10 nucleotides align to TRBD1. V gave up 7 bases and J gave up 5 bases; unmatched junction bases: 10. This CDR3 is built from 15 residues. From germline, CDR1 is SGHAT and CDR2 FQDESV (reference sequence). CDR3 nucleotide sequence: TGTGCCAGCACCACGCGGACAGGGGGAGGTGAGACCCAGTACTTC. It encodes CASTTRTGGGETQYF.

The chain links TRBV11-2 to TRBJ1-3; D is unresolved. There are 12 residues in the CDR3. Germline CDR1 reads SGHAT; CDR2 reads FQNNGV. The CDR3 protein is CAVGDSGNTIYF. Here the CDR3 DNA reads TGTGCAGTTGGAGACTCTGGAAACACCATATATTTT.

This chain joins TRBV7-8 and TRBJ1-1; D gene unclear. The CDR3 has 13 residues. Germline CDR1 SGHVS, CDR2 FQNEAQ. The V and J ends lost 3 bases and 1 base respectively, with 6 bases between them. Here the CDR3 reads CASSFHTNTEAFF. The CDR3 bases are TGTGCCAGCAGCTTTCACACGAACACTGAAGCTTTCTTT.

The chain recombines TRBV24-1 with TRBJ1-4; D might be TRBD1 (5 bases). Trimming stripped 3 bases from V and 8 bases from J, with 18 bases between. CDR1 is KGHDR and CDR2 is SFDVKD in the germline V gene. This CDR3 has 16 amino acids. The CDR3 coding sequence is TGTGCCACCAGTGATGGGGGTGGAACCGGAGGGGAAAAACTGTTTTTT. This translates into CATSDGGGTGGEKLFF.

This clone was recorded only once. CDR3 sequence reads: CASRNRDTGELFF. DNA for the CDR3: TGTGCCAGTCGCAACAGGGACACCGGGGAGCTGTTTTTT. V and J are TRBV19 and TRBJ2-2; D might be TRBD1 (6 bases). The CDR3 sequence is 13 residues long. The V end was cut by 8 bases, the J end by 3 bases, with 10 bases between. Germline CDR1 is LNHDA and CDR2 is SQIVND (reference sequence).

The genes are TRBV6-6 and TRBJ1-1, with D unresolved. This CDR3 contains 12 residues. Germline CDR1 is MNHNY and CDR2 is SVGAGI (reference sequence). V gave up 7 bases and J gave up 1 base, with 7 bases separating them. The DNA of the CDR3 is TGTGCCAGCACCCCAGGGAACACTGAAGCTTTCTTT. It encodes CASTPGNTEAFF.

This clone appeared a few times. This sequence joins TRBV27 and TRBJ1-1; unclear D gene. The CDR3 is made up of 11 amino acids. V lost 8 bases and J 5 bases, leaving 9 bases between the germline ends. CDR1 is MNHEY, CDR2 SMNVEV, per germline (reference sequence). CDR3 protein: CASPDGTEAFF. The CDR3, as DNA: TGTGCCAGCCCTGACGGGACTGAAGCTTTCTTT.

The rearrangement links TRBV3-1 (or the pseudogene TRBV3-2) to TRBJ1-1, with 10 nucleotides matching TRBD1. V shed 6 bases, J shed 0 bases, and the junction held 10 bases outside the gene matches. The germline CDR1 and CDR2 sequences are LGHDT and YNNKEL (reference sequence). The CDR3 has 17 residues. CDR3 coding DNA: TGTGCCAGCAGTTCCGACAGGGGGCTCAACATGAACACTGAAGCTTTCTTT. Its protein product is CASSSDRGLNMNTEAFF.

The chain links TRBV19 to TRBJ1-6, with 8 bases matching TRBD1. The V and J ends lost 6 bases and 7 bases, in that order; junction bases with no gene match: 8. Germline loops: CDR1 LNHDA, CDR2 SQIVND (reference sequence). This CDR3 comprises 15 residues. The chain's CDR3 is CASRDRQGANSPLHF. The CDR3 nucleotides read TGTGCCAGTAGGGACCGGCAGGGGGCCAATTCACCCCTCCACTTT. The variable domain in full, with the rest retrieved from reference TRBV19 and TRBJ1-6, is DGGITQSPKYLFRKEGQNVTLSCEQNLNHDAMYWYRQDPGQGLRLIYYSQIVNDFQKGDIAEGYSVSREKKESFPLTVTSAQKNPTAFYLCASRDRQGANSPLHFGNGTRLTVT.

This rearrangement joins TRBV2 to TRBJ1-6, with TRBD1 matching over 9 bases. Unmatched junction bases numbered 8, after V lost 4 bases and J lost 10 bases. Germline V gives CDR1 SNHLY, CDR2 FYNNEI. The CDR3 loop spans 15 amino acids. CDR3 residues: CASSVDRGSGSPLHF. The CDR3 DNA is TGTGCCAGCAGTGTGGACAGGGGATCGGGGTCACCCCTCCACTTT.

The chain couples TRBV7-9 to TRBJ2-7; 8 bases match TRBD1. Looked up from germline, CDR1 is SEHNR and CDR2 is FQNEAQ (reference sequence). The CDR3 runs to 15 residues. With V trimmed by 5 bases and J by 0 bases, 6 bases remained unmatched. CDR3 sequence (DNA): TGTGCCAGCAGCCTCGGGACAGGTAGCTCCTACGAGCAGTACTTC. It encodes CASSLGTGSSYEQYF.

The sample holds a few counts of this clone. This chain joins TRBV3-1 (or the pseudogene TRBV3-2) and TRBJ1-2, with a possible D match to TRBD1 (6 bases). Trimming took off 1 base at V and 8 bases at J, with 17 bases between the two ends. This CDR3 spans 15 amino acids. Germline CDR1 reads LGHDT; CDR2 reads YNNKEL (reference sequence). The CDR3 DNA sequence: TGTGCCAGCAGCCAAGGAGCCGGACGGGGGGCAGGCTACACCTTC. Translated, it gives CASSQGAGRGAGYTF.

The chain recombines TRBV19 with TRBJ1-5, with D possibly being TRBD1 (6 bases). Trimming stripped 6 bases from V and 1 base from J, with 13 bases between. CDR3 length: 15 amino acids. CDR1 is LNHDA, CDR2 SQIVND, per germline (reference sequence). DNA for the CDR3: TGTGCCAGTAGCGACGGTGGGGGCAGCAATCAGCCCCAGCATTTT. Its translation: CASSDGGGSNQPQHF.

The table lists this clone with a few counts. The chain recombines TRBV28 with TRBJ1-1, with D perhaps matching TRBD1 (5 bases). V gave up 7 bases and J gave up 4 bases, with 10 bases separating them. This CDR3 contains 12 residues. In germline, CDR1 is MDHEN, CDR2 SYDVKM. The CDR3, as DNA: TGTGCCAGCAACCAGGGATTCACTGAAGCTTTCTTT. This translates into CASNQGFTEAFF.